These T cell receptor beta chains were read from a single sample in a study of STAT3 mutations in large granular lymphocyte leukemia. Measured with immunoSEQ multiplex PCR; TCRdb has only the in-frame clones, and not every one. The sample gives 35,000 to 40,000 clones, roughly 90% of which show up once; under 0.55% is in the top ten. The sequencing sample was made of PBMCs. All receptors derive from a human donor with T large granular lymphocyte leukemia. Some clones in this sample may be carry-over from other donors' samples. Each CDR3 is given with its conserved first and last residue. Each record gives: D gene, J gene, V gene, clone size, CDR3 protein, CDR3 DNA. A D gene is named only where the DNA matches it firmly. Size tells how often a clone was seen (once, few, many) or the class of an expanded clone, and some rows leave it out.

D: NA; J: TRBJ2-1; V: TRBV5-1; size: NA; CDR3: CASRGYNEQFF; DNA: TGCGCCAGCAGGGGGTACAATGAGCAGTTCTTC
D: NA; J: TRBJ1-2; V: TRBV7-2; size: NA; CDR3: CASTPRGGGNYGYTF; DNA: TGTGCCAGCACCCCCCGTGGGGGAGGCAACTATGGCTACACCTTC
D: TRBD1; J: TRBJ1-2; V: TRBV2; size: NA; CDR3: CASSIQGDYGYTF; DNA: TGTGCCAGCAGTATACAGGGGGACTATGGCTACACCTTC
D: NA; J: TRBJ1-5; V: TRBV6-6; size: NA; CDR3: CASSWTAGNQPQHF; DNA: TGTGCCAGCAGTTGGACGGCAGGCAATCAGCCCCAGCATTTT
D: NA; J: TRBJ1-1; V: TRBV7-9; size: NA; CDR3: CASSLGGPRGTEAFF; DNA: TGTGCCAGCAGCTTAGGCGGTCCTAGAGGGACTGAAGCTTTCTTT
D: TRBD2; J: TRBJ2-7; V: TRBV7-2; size: NA; CDR3: CASSLFGTSDLEQYF; DNA: TGTGCCAGCAGCTTATTCGGGACTAGCGATCTCGAGCAGTACTTC
D: TRBD2; J: TRBJ2-2; V: TRBV6-5; size: few; CDR3: CASSPGGFTGELFF; DNA: TGTGCCAGCAGTCCGGGGGGGTTTACCGGGGAGCTGTTTTTT
D: TRBD1; J: TRBJ2-1; V: TRBV13; size: NA; CDR3: CASTSPGQGRVEQFF; DNA: TGTGCCAGCACCTCGCCGGGACAGGGTCGGGTTGAGCAGTTCTTC
D: TRBD2; J: TRBJ2-5; V: TRBV29-1; size: once; CDR3: CSVVALAGGETQYF; DNA: TGCAGCGTTGTGGCGCTAGCGGGGGGAGAGACCCAGTACTTC
D: NA; J: TRBJ1-2; V: TRBV19; size: NA; CDR3: CASSPDSDNYGYTF; DNA: TGTGCCAGTAGCCCGGACAGCGATAACTATGGCTACACCTTC
D: NA; J: TRBJ1-1; V: TRBV30; size: NA; CDR3: CAWSRQGATEAFF; DNA: TGTGCCTGGAGTCGTCAGGGAGCCACTGAAGCTTTCTTT
D: NA; J: TRBJ1-5; V: TRBV29-1; size: NA; CDR3: CSVEEGRDQPQHF; DNA: TGCAGCGTCGAGGAGGGACGGGATCAGCCCCAGCATTTT
D: NA; J: TRBJ1-2; V: TRBV29-1; size: NA; CDR3: CSIRTGPYGYTF; DNA: TGCAGCATTCGTACAGGGCCCTATGGCTACACCTTC
D: NA; J: TRBJ1-1; V: TRBV4-2; size: once; CDR3: CASRWGHTGTEAFF; DNA: TGTGCCAGCAGATGGGGGCACACCGGCACTGAAGCTTTCTTT